The T cell receptor (beta chain) described here comes from a study of shared T cell receptors in the human thymus. Only in-frame clones appear in the TCRdb table, and some are missing; sequencing was by immunoSEQ multiplex PCR. The sample includes 540,000 or so clones, approximately 80% seen only once; the top ten take about 0.013%. In its sample, this clone was seen a few times. Trimming removed 6 bases from V and 4 bases from J, with 12 bases in between. Germline CDR1 is MDHEN and CDR2 is SYDVKM. The CDR3 is 14 residues long. These records were also assigned to another study, of human thymus T cells. Per that paper: Corrective heart surgery yielded the resections from which the thymus tissue came. Related research found strongly overlapping thymic repertoires in unrelated individuals.

This sequence was found in a boy in the first two years of life with a congenital heart defect. This chain links TRBV28 with TRBJ1-4; D may be TRBD1 (6 bases). The sequencing sample was made of thymocytes. The CDR3 region has the DNA TGTGCCAGCAGCTTGACAGGATTTAATGAAAAACTGTTTTTT. Residues: CASSLTGFNEKLFF. Using reference TRBV28 and TRBJ1-4 for the parts outside the CDR3, the full variable domain is DVKVTQSSRYLVKRTGEKVFLECVQDMDHENMFWYRQDPGLGLRLIYFSYDVKMKEKGDIPEGYSVSREKKERFSLILESASTNQTSMYLCASSLTGFNEKLFFGSGTQLSVL.